These T cell receptor beta chains were read from a single sample in a study of OX40 agonist ivuxolimab in advanced cancers. Only in-frame clones appear in the TCRdb table, and some are missing; sequencing was by immunoSEQ multiplex PCR. The data show tens of thousands of clones, with about 90% seen just once and less than 40% held by the top ten. Here the sequenced sample was CD4+ or CD8+ T cells sorted from blood, taken in a trial of the OX40 agonist ivuxolimab. These receptor sequences come from an adult with an advanced solid tumor such as melanoma, head and neck, liver or kidney cancer. Both conserved end residues are part of each CDR3. Fields, in order: D gene, J gene, V gene, clone size, CDR3 DNA, CDR3 protein. D genes are given only for firm matches. Rows give clone size only sometimes, using once, few, many, or a class for an expanded clone.

d_call: NA
j_call: TRBJ1-1
v_call: TRBV5-1
clone_size: NA
cdr3_nt: TGCGCCAGCAGCTTGGCGCGAGGGTCGAACACTGAAGCTTTCTTT
cdr3_aa: CASSLARGSNTEAFF

d_call: NA
j_call: TRBJ2-1
v_call: TRBV27
clone_size: NA
cdr3_nt: TGTGCCAGCAGTTTTGGCTCCTACAATGAGCAGTTCTTC
cdr3_aa: CASSFGSYNEQFF

d_call: NA
j_call: TRBJ1-2
v_call: TRBV11-2
clone_size: NA
cdr3_nt: TGTGCCAGCAGCTTTCCGTACAGCCCTTATGGCTACACCTTC
cdr3_aa: CASSFPYSPYGYTF

d_call: NA
j_call: TRBJ2-7
v_call: TRBV6-1
clone_size: NA
cdr3_nt: TGTGCCACCGGCCGGTTCGGAGGGGAGTACTTC
cdr3_aa: CATGRFGGEYF

d_call: NA
j_call: TRBJ1-4
v_call: TRBV5-1
clone_size: NA
cdr3_nt: TGCGCCAGCAGCTTGGTTTCCGGGAATGAAAAACTGTTTTTT
cdr3_aa: CASSLVSGNEKLFF

d_call: TRBD2
j_call: TRBJ2-1
v_call: TRBV29-1
clone_size: NA
cdr3_nt: TGCAGCGTTTGGGAGGGGTCCTACAATGAGCAGTTCTTC
cdr3_aa: CSVWEGSYNEQFF

d_call: NA
j_call: TRBJ2-3
v_call: TRBV5-6
clone_size: NA
cdr3_nt: TGTGCCAGCAGCTTGGTGGGACGCATGAGCACAGATACGCAGTATTTT
cdr3_aa: CASSLVGRMSTDTQYF

d_call: NA
j_call: TRBJ2-2
v_call: TRBV19
clone_size: once
cdr3_nt: TGTGCCACGATCCCGGGCGGGGCAGTAAACACCGGGGAGCTGTTTTTT
cdr3_aa: CATIPGGAVNTGELFF

d_call: TRBD2
j_call: TRBJ2-7
v_call: TRBV5-1
clone_size: NA
cdr3_nt: TGCGCCAGCAGCTTGGGGTCTAGCGGCGGTTTCTACGAGCAGTACTTC
cdr3_aa: CASSLGSSGGFYEQYF

d_call: NA
j_call: TRBJ1-4
v_call: TRBV9
clone_size: NA
cdr3_nt: TGTGCCAGCAGCGTAGGGCAGGGGAGTGAAAAACTGTTTTTT
cdr3_aa: CASSVGQGSEKLFF

d_call: NA
j_call: TRBJ2-3
v_call: TRBV7-9
clone_size: NA
cdr3_nt: TGTGCCAGCAGCTTTGTGGATAGCACAGATACGCAGTATTTT
cdr3_aa: CASSFVDSTDTQYF

d_call: NA
j_call: TRBJ2-7
v_call: TRBV10-1
clone_size: NA
cdr3_nt: TGCGCCAGCAGTGAGTCAGAGCTAGCCGGCTACGAGCAGTACTTC
cdr3_aa: CASSESELAGYEQYF

d_call: NA
j_call: TRBJ2-7
v_call: TRBV6-5
clone_size: once
cdr3_nt: TGTGCCAGCAGTTACTCGTGGTCAGGGGACTACGAGCAGTACTTC
cdr3_aa: CASSYSWSGDYEQYF

d_call: NA
j_call: TRBJ2-7
v_call: TRBV6-5
clone_size: NA
cdr3_nt: TGTGCCAGCAGTGAGACAGCCTCCTACGAGCAGTACTTC
cdr3_aa: CASSETASYEQYF

d_call: NA
j_call: TRBJ1-4
v_call: TRBV7-9
clone_size: NA
cdr3_nt: TGTGCCAGCAGCTTAGGCTCAAATGAAAAACTGTTTTTT
cdr3_aa: CASSLGSNEKLFF

d_call: TRBD1
j_call: TRBJ1-1
v_call: TRBV5-1
clone_size: NA
cdr3_nt: TGCGCCAGCAGCCCTGGAGGATCGGCGGGACAGGAAGCTTTCTTT
cdr3_aa: CASSPGGSAGQEAFF

d_call: NA
j_call: TRBJ1-2
v_call: TRBV5-1
clone_size: NA
cdr3_nt: TGCGCCAGCAGCTTGGAAGGGGTGGGGAACTATGGCTACACCTTC
cdr3_aa: CASSLEGVGNYGYTF

d_call: NA
j_call: TRBJ2-7
v_call: TRBV12-2
clone_size: NA
cdr3_nt: TGTGCAAGTCGCCCGGCCGTGGGGGCCTTCGAGCAGTACTTC
cdr3_aa: CASRPAVGAFEQYF

d_call: NA
j_call: TRBJ1-2
v_call: TRBV5-6
clone_size: NA
cdr3_nt: TGTGCCAGCAGCTTAGAGGACATTGGTGGCTACACCTTC
cdr3_aa: CASSLEDIGGYTF

d_call: TRBD1
j_call: TRBJ1-5
v_call: TRBV6-5
clone_size: NA
cdr3_nt: TGTGCCAGCAGCACGACAGGGGGCAGTCAGCCCCAGCATTTT
cdr3_aa: CASSTTGGSQPQHF

d_call: NA
j_call: TRBJ1-2
v_call: TRBV30
clone_size: NA
cdr3_nt: TGTGCCGGATCAGGGATTTATGGCTACACCTTC
cdr3_aa: CAGSGIYGYTF

d_call: NA
j_call: TRBJ1-5
v_call: TRBV20-1
clone_size: few
cdr3_nt: TGCAGTGCTAGGCATGATCAGCCCCAGCATTTT
cdr3_aa: CSARHDQPQHF

d_call: NA
j_call: TRBJ1-2
v_call: TRBV30
clone_size: NA
cdr3_nt: TGTGCCTGGAAAGGAGGTGCGCCGGGCTACACCTTC
cdr3_aa: CAWKGGAPGYTF

d_call: TRBD1
j_call: TRBJ2-7
v_call: TRBV5-5
clone_size: NA
cdr3_nt: TGTGCCAGCAGCCGACAGGGTATATACGAGCAGTACTTC
cdr3_aa: CASSRQGIYEQYF

d_call: TRBD1
j_call: TRBJ2-7
v_call: TRBV27
clone_size: NA
cdr3_nt: TGTGCCAGCAGTACCCAGGGGGCGCGGCAGTACTTC
cdr3_aa: CASSTQGARQYF

d_call: NA
j_call: TRBJ1-2
v_call: TRBV5-1
clone_size: NA
cdr3_nt: TGCGCCAGCAGCTTGGCCCCAGGGGCCCCTCCTGGCTACACCTTC
cdr3_aa: CASSLAPGAPPGYTF

d_call: TRBD1
j_call: TRBJ1-1
v_call: TRBV29-1
clone_size: NA
cdr3_nt: TGCAGCGTTGAACTCCGGACAGGGGGAGCTTTCTTT
cdr3_aa: CSVELRTGGAFF

d_call: NA
j_call: TRBJ1-2
v_call: TRBV10-3
clone_size: NA
cdr3_nt: TGTGCCATCAGTGATAGGGGGACTGACAACTATGGCTACACCTTC
cdr3_aa: CAISDRGTDNYGYTF

d_call: NA
j_call: TRBJ2-7
v_call: TRBV9
clone_size: NA
cdr3_nt: TGTGCCGACCTGCGGAGGGCCCACGAGCAGTACTTC
cdr3_aa: CADLRRAHEQYF

d_call: TRBD2
j_call: TRBJ2-1
v_call: TRBV28
clone_size: NA
cdr3_nt: TGTGCCAGCAAGGGATATCTAGCGGGAGGTGCCTACAATGAGCAGTTCTTC
cdr3_aa: CASKGYLAGGAYNEQFF

d_call: TRBD1
j_call: TRBJ2-7
v_call: TRBV2
clone_size: NA
cdr3_nt: TGTGCCAGCAGTGCTCGGCCGACAGGGGCGTCCTACGAGCAGTACTTC
cdr3_aa: CASSARPTGASYEQYF

d_call: NA
j_call: TRBJ2-5
v_call: TRBV5-4
clone_size: NA
cdr3_nt: TGTGCCAGCAGCTTGGGGCAGTCCCAAGAGACCCAGTACTTC
cdr3_aa: CASSLGQSQETQYF

d_call: NA
j_call: TRBJ1-1
v_call: TRBV21-1
clone_size: NA
cdr3_nt: TGTGCCAGTACACTTATAAAACCGGTCGGCACTGAAGCTTTCTTT
cdr3_aa: CASTLIKPVGTEAFF

d_call: TRBD1
j_call: TRBJ2-4
v_call: TRBV6-1
clone_size: NA
cdr3_nt: TGTGCCAGCAGAGACGACAGGGGAGGCAAAAACATTCAGTACTTC
cdr3_aa: CASRDDRGGKNIQYF

d_call: NA
j_call: TRBJ2-5
v_call: TRBV7-9
clone_size: NA
cdr3_nt: TGTGCCAGCACCGCTCGGACAGAAAAAGAGACCCAGTACTTC
cdr3_aa: CASTARTEKETQYF

d_call: NA
j_call: TRBJ1-3
v_call: TRBV5-1
clone_size: NA
cdr3_nt: TGCGCCAGCAGCTTGGCGGGGGTAGGAAACACCATATATTTT
cdr3_aa: CASSLAGVGNTIYF

d_call: NA
j_call: TRBJ2-2
v_call: TRBV6-5
clone_size: NA
cdr3_nt: TGTGCCAGCAGAGCAGTAAACACCGGGGAGCTGTTTTTT
cdr3_aa: CASRAVNTGELFF

d_call: NA
j_call: TRBJ2-3
v_call: TRBV19
clone_size: NA
cdr3_nt: TGTGCCAGTAGTTGGGATGTTAGACAGGAACGCACAGATACGCAGTATTTT
cdr3_aa: CASSWDVRQERTDTQYF

d_call: NA
j_call: TRBJ2-7
v_call: TRBV30
clone_size: NA
cdr3_nt: TGTGCCTGGAGTGTACATTTGGACGAGCAGTACTTC
cdr3_aa: CAWSVHLDEQYF

d_call: NA
j_call: TRBJ1-3
v_call: TRBV5-1
clone_size: NA
cdr3_nt: TGCGCCAGCAGCTTGGCCGGAGGTCTCCACACCATATATTTT
cdr3_aa: CASSLAGGLHTIYF

d_call: NA
j_call: TRBJ1-1
v_call: TRBV18
clone_size: NA
cdr3_nt: TGTGCCAGCTCACCCACGACAGGAGAGATGAACACTGAAGCTTTCTTT
cdr3_aa: CASSPTTGEMNTEAFF

d_call: NA
j_call: TRBJ2-7
v_call: TRBV21-1
clone_size: NA
cdr3_nt: TGTGCCAGCAGCAATAACCGACAGCCGCTCGGGGACGAGCAGTACTTC
cdr3_aa: CASSNNRQPLGDEQYF

d_call: NA
j_call: TRBJ1-6
v_call: TRBV19
clone_size: NA
cdr3_nt: TGTGCCAGTAGTGACGGACGGGGATCACCCCTCCACTTT
cdr3_aa: CASSDGRGSPLHF

d_call: NA
j_call: TRBJ1-3
v_call: TRBV25-1
clone_size: NA
cdr3_nt: TGTGCCAGCAGTGAATCCTTAGGCGCTTCCTCTGGAAACACCATATATTTT
cdr3_aa: CASSESLGASSGNTIYF

d_call: NA
j_call: TRBJ2-7
v_call: TRBV7-2
clone_size: NA
cdr3_nt: TGTGCCAGCAGCCCAGCCGGCGGTCCCTACGAGCAGTACTTC
cdr3_aa: CASSPAGGPYEQYF

d_call: NA
j_call: TRBJ1-6
v_call: TRBV30
clone_size: NA
cdr3_nt: TGTGCCTGGAAAAACAGGCTAAGCTATAATTCACCCCTCCACTTT
cdr3_aa: CAWKNRLSYNSPLHF

d_call: NA
j_call: TRBJ2-3
v_call: TRBV19
clone_size: NA
cdr3_nt: TGTGCCAGTAGTATAGGGAAAACTAGCACAGATACGCAGTATTTT
cdr3_aa: CASSIGKTSTDTQYF

d_call: NA
j_call: TRBJ1-3
v_call: TRBV5-1
clone_size: NA
cdr3_nt: TGCGCCAGCAGCTTGGGAGAACGGCCCTCTGGAAACACCATATATTTT
cdr3_aa: CASSLGERPSGNTIYF

d_call: TRBD2
j_call: TRBJ2-2
v_call: TRBV25-1
clone_size: NA
cdr3_nt: TGTGCCAGCAGTGAACTAGCGGGAGGGCCTAAGAACACCGGGGAGCTGTTTTTT
cdr3_aa: CASSELAGGPKNTGELFF

d_call: NA
j_call: TRBJ1-4
v_call: TRBV5-1
clone_size: NA
cdr3_nt: TGCGCCAGCTCCCCCGGGACACCACTTGGAGAAAAACTGTTTTTT
cdr3_aa: CASSPGTPLGEKLFF

d_call: TRBD1
j_call: TRBJ1-6
v_call: TRBV7-9
clone_size: NA
cdr3_nt: TGTGCCAGCAGATCGGACAGGATTAGCTCCTATAATTCACCCCTCCACTTT
cdr3_aa: CASRSDRISSYNSPLHF

d_call: NA
j_call: TRBJ2-2
v_call: TRBV19
clone_size: NA
cdr3_nt: TGTGCCAGTAGCGGGCGGGCGAACACCGGGGAGCTGTTTTTT
cdr3_aa: CASSGRANTGELFF

d_call: TRBD2
j_call: TRBJ2-1
v_call: TRBV9
clone_size: NA
cdr3_nt: TGTGCCAGCAGCGGCGCTAGCGGTTCGAACAATGAGCAGTTCTTC
cdr3_aa: CASSGASGSNNEQFF

d_call: TRBD1
j_call: TRBJ1-1
v_call: TRBV2
clone_size: NA
cdr3_nt: TGTGCCAGCAGTGAAGTAACAGGGGGGGGAATGAACACTGAAGCTTTCTTT
cdr3_aa: CASSEVTGGGMNTEAFF

d_call: TRBD2
j_call: TRBJ2-7
v_call: TRBV4-1
clone_size: NA
cdr3_nt: TGCGCCAGCAGCCAACCCCTTCGCCGGGGGGGACACTACGAGCAGTACTTC
cdr3_aa: CASSQPLRRGGHYEQYF

d_call: TRBD1
j_call: TRBJ2-7
v_call: TRBV6-1
clone_size: NA
cdr3_nt: TGTGCCAGCAGTGAAGCAGGGGGCCCGTCCTACGAGCAGTACTTC
cdr3_aa: CASSEAGGPSYEQYF

d_call: TRBD1
j_call: TRBJ2-7
v_call: TRBV11-1
clone_size: NA
cdr3_nt: TGTGCCAGCAGCCACCGGGACAGGAACTACGAGCAGTACTTC
cdr3_aa: CASSHRDRNYEQYF

d_call: TRBD1
j_call: TRBJ2-7
v_call: TRBV19
clone_size: once
cdr3_nt: TGTGCCAGTAGTAGTCCGGGACAGGGGGGCTCCTACGAGCAGTACTTC
cdr3_aa: CASSSPGQGGSYEQYF

d_call: TRBD1
j_call: TRBJ1-6
v_call: TRBV9
clone_size: NA
cdr3_nt: TGTGCCAGCAGCCTAGGACAGGGGGACTCACCCCTCCACTTT
cdr3_aa: CASSLGQGDSPLHF

d_call: NA
j_call: TRBJ2-1
v_call: TRBV5-1
clone_size: NA
cdr3_nt: TGCGCCAGCAGCTTACAGGGTGAACTTCTTAATGAGCAGTTCTTC
cdr3_aa: CASSLQGELLNEQFF